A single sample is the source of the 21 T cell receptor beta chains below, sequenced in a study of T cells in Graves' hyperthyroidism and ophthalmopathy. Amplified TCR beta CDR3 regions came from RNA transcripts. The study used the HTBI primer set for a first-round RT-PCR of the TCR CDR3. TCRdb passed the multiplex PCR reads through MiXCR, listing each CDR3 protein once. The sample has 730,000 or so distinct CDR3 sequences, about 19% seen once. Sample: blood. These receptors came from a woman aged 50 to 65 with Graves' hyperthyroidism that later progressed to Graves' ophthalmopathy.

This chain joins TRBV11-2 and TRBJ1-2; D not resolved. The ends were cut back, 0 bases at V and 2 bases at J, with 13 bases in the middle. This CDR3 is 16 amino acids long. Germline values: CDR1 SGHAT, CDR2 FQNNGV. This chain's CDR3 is CASSLDLISSNYGYTF. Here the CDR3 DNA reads TGTGCCAGCAGCTTAGATCTGATTAGCAGCAACTATGGCTACACCTTC. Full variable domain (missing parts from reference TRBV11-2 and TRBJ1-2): EAGVAQSPRYKIIEKRQSVAFWCNPISGHATLYWYQQILGQGPKLLIQFQNNGVVDDSQLPKDRFSAERLKGVDSTLKIQPAKLEDSAVYLCASSLDLISSNYGYTFGSGTRLTVV.

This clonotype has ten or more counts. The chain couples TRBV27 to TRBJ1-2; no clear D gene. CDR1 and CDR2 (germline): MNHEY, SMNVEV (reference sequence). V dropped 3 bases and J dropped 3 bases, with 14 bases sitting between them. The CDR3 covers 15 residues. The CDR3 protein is CASSFRGPADYGYTF. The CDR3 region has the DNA TGTGCCAGCAGTTTCCGCGGCCCCGCTGACTATGGCTACACCTTC.

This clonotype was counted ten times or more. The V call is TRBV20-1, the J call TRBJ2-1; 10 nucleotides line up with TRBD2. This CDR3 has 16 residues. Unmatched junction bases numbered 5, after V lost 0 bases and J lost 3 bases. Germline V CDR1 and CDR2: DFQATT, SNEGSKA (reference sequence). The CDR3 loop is CSARDGSGGDYNEQFF. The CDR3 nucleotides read TGCAGTGCTAGAGATGGGAGCGGGGGGGACTACAATGAGCAGTTCTTC.

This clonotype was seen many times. CDR3 sequence: CAISEGQGLGMGTEAFF. As DNA, the CDR3 is TGTGCCATCAGTGAAGGGCAGGGGTTGGGAATGGGGACTGAAGCTTTCTTT. The genes are TRBV10-3 and TRBJ1-1; TRBD1 is a possible D gene (6 bases). V was pared by 3 bases and J by 5 bases, with 22 bases between. The CDR3 totals 17 residues. Germline V gives CDR1 ENHRY, CDR2 SYGVKD.

This CDR3 reads CASSRTTGPNYGYTF. The CDR3 DNA reads as TGTGCCAGCAGCCGAACTACCGGGCCTAACTATGGCTACACCTTC. The V and J genes are TRBV3-1 and TRBJ1-2, with D hard to call. The V gene's germline CDR1 is LGHDT and CDR2 YNNKEL (reference sequence). This CDR3 is 15 amino acids long. The V gene lost 4 bases and the J gene lost 0 bases, with 12 bases spanning the gap.

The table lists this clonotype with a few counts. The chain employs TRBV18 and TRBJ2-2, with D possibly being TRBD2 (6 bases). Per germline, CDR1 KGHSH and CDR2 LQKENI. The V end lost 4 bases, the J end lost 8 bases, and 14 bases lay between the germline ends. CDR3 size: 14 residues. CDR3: CASSLRDSLGELFF. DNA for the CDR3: TGTGCCAGCTCACTCCGGGACTCTCTGGGGGAGCTGTTTTTT.

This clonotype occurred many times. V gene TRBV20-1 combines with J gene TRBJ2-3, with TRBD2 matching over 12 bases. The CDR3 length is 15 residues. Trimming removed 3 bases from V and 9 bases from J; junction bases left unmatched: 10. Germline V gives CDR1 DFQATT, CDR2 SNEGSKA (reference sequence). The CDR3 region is CSASLASGGAGTQYF. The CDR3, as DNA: TGCAGTGCTAGTCTAGCTAGCGGGGGGGCCGGAACGCAGTATTTT.

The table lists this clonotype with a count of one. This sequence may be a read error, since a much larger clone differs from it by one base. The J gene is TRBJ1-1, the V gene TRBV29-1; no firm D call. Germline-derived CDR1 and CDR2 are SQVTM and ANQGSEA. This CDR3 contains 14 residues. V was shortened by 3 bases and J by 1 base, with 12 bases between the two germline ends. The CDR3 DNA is TGCAGCGTTGATCTCGAGAGGGCGAACACTGAAGCTTTCTTT. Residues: CSVDLERANTEAFF.

The CDR3: CATKEETGGSYEQYF. The CDR3 DNA sequence: TGTGCCACCAAAGAGGAGACAGGGGGTTCCTACGAGCAGTACTTC. This chain connects TRBV15 to TRBJ2-7; TRBD1 agrees at 9 bases. The CDR3 covers 15 residues. With V trimmed by 7 bases and J by 1 base, 8 bases remained unmatched. Germline assignment: CDR1 LNHNV and CDR2 YYDKDF (reference sequence).

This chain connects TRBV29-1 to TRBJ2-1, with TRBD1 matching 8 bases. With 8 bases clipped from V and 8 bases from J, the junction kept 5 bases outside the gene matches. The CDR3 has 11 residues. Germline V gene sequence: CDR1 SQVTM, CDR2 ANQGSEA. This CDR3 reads CSSPGGHEQFF. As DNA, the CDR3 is TGCAGCTCCCCAGGGGGCCATGAGCAGTTCTTC.

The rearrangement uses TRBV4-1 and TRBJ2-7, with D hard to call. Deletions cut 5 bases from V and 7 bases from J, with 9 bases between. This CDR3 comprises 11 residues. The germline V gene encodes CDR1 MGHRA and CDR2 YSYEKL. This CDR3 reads CASSIHGEQYF. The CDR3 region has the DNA TGCGCCAGCAGCATTCATGGGGAGCAGTACTTC.

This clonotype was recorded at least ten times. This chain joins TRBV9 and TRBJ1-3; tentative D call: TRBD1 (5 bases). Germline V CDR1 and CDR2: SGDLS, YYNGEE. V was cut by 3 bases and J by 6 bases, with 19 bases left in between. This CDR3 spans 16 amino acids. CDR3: CASSANSREAVNTIYF. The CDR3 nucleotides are TGTGCCAGCAGCGCCAACTCCAGGGAGGCGGTAAACACCATATATTTT.

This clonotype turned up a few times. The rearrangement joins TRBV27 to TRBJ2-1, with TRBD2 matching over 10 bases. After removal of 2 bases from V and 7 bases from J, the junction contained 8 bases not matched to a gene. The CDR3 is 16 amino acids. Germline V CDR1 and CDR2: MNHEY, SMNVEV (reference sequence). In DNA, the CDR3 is TGTGCCAGCAGTTTAGTGAGCGGGGGGGTAGTGAATGAGCAGTTCTTC. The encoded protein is CASSLVSGGVVNEQFF.

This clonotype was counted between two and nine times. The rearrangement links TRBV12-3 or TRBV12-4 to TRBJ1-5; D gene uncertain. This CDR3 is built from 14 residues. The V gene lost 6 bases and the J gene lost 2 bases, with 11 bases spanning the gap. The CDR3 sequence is CASSTRTGNQPQHF. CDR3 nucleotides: TGTGCCAGCAGCACCCGAACCGGCAATCAGCCCCAGCATTTT.

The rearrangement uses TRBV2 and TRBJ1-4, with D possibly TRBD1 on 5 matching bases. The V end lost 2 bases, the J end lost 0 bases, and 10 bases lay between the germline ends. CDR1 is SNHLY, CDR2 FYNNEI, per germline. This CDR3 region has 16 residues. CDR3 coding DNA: TGTGCCAGCAGTGAAACGGGGACCGCAACTAATGAAAAACTGTTTTTT. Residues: CASSETGTATNEKLFF.

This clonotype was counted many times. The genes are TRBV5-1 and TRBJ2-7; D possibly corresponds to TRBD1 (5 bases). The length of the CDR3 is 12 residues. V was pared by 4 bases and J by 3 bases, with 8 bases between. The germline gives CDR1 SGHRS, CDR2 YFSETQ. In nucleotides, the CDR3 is TGCGCCAGCAGCCCGGACAACTACGAGCAGTACTTC. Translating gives CASSPDNYEQYF.

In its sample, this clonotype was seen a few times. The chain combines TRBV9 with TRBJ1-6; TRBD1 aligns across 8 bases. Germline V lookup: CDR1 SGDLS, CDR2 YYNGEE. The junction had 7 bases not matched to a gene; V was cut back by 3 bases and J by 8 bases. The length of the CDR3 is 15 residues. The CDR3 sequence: CASSELPDRDSPLHF. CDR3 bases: TGTGCCAGCAGCGAGCTCCCGGACAGGGATTCACCCCTCCACTTT.

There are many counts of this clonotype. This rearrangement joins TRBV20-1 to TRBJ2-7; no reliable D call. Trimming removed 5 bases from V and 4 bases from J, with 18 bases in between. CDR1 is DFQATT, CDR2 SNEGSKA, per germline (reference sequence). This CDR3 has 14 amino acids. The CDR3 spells CSAPELAEIYEQYF. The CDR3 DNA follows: TGCAGTGCTCCCGAACTGGCCGAGATTTACGAGCAGTACTTC.

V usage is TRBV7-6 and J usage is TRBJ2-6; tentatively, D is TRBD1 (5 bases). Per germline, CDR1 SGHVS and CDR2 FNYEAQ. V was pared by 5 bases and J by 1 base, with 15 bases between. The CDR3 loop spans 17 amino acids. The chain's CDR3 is CASSRADSLSGANVLTF. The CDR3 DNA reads TGTGCCAGCAGCCGAGCTGACAGCCTATCTGGGGCCAACGTCCTGACTTTC. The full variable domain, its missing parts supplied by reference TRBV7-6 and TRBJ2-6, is GAGVSQSPRYKVTKRGQDVALRCDPISGHVSLYWYRQALGQGPEFLTYFNYEAQQDKSGLPNDRFSAERPEGSISTLTIQRTEQRDSAMYRCASSRADSLSGANVLTFGAGSRLTVL.

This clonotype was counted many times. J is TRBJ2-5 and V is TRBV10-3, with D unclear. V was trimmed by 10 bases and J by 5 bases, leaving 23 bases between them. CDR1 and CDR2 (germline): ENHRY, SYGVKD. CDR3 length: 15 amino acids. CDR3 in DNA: TGTGCCACCAGATCCACGCTTGGGGTTGAGGAGACCCAGTACTTC. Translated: CATRSTLGVEETQYF.

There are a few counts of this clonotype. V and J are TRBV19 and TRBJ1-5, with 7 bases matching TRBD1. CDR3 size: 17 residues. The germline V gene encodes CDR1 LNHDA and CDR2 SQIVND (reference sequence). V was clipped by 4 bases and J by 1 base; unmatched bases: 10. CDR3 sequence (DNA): TGTGCCAGTAGTACGAGGGAACAGGGGAGAAGCAATCAGCCCCAGCATTTT. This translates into CASSTREQGRSNQPQHF.